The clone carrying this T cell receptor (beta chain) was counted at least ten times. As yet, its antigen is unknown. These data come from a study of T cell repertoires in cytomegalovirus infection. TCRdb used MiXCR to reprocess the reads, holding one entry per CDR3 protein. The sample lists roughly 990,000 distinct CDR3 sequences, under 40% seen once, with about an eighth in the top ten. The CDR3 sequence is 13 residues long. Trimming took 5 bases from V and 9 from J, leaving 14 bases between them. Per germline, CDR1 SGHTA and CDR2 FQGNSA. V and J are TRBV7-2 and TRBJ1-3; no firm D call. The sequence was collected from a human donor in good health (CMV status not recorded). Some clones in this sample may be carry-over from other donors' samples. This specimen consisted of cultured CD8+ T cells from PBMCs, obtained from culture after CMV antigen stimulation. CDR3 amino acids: CASSGRAQRTIYF. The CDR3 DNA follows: TGTGCCAGCAGCGGGAGGGCCCAGCGCACCATATATTTT.